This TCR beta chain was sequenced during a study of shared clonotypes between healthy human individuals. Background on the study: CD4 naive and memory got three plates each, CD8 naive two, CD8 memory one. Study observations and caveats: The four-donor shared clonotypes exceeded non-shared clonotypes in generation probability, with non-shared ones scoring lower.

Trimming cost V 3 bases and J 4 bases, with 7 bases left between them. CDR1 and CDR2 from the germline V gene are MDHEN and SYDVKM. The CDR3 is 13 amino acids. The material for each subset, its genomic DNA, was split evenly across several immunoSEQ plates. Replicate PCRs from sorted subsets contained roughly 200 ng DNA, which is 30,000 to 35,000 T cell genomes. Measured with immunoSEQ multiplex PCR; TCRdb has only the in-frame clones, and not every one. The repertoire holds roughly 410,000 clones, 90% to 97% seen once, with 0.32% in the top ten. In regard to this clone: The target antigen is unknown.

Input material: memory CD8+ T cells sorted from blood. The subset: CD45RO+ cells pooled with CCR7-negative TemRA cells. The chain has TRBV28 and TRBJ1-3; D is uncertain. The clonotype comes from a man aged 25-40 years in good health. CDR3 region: CASSLTTGNTIYF. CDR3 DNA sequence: TGTGCCAGCAGTTTGACAACCGGAAACACCATATATTTT.